This T cell receptor beta chain was retrieved from a study of T cell responses to AZD1222 COVID-19 vaccine. Notes on the study in general: No repertoire was sampled before or during the peak T cell response, only after it. Spike-specific TCR breadth and depth both grew after two AZD1222 doses. Spike was spanned by vaccine-associated CD4 TCRs, which were dominant at 160-218 and 743-854. Baseline seropositivity characterized only a handful of AZD1222 recipients.

V lost 2 bases to trimming and J lost 6 bases, with 10 bases between them. Germline assignment: CDR1 GTSNPN and CDR2 SVGIG (reference sequence). This CDR3 has 12 residues. As for this clone: Its antigen is still unknown.

TCRdb keeps only in-frame clones here, not all; method: immunoSEQ multiplex PCR. The sample comprises some 120,000 clones, more than 75% of which are singletons, and 6.5% to 8.5% rests with the top ten. The chain uses TRBV30 and TRBJ1-2; possibly TRBD1 for D (6 bases). This TCR was sampled from an adult in good health. The input for sequencing was peripheral blood, taken on day 0 of AZD1222 vaccination. DNA of the CDR3: TGTGCCTGGAGTCCTCAGGGGAATGGCTACACCTTC. This encodes CAWSPQGNGYTF. Drawing the rest from reference TRBV30 and TRBJ1-2, the complete variable domain is SQTIHQWPATLVQPVGSPLSLECTVEGTSNPNLYWYRQAAGRGLQLLFYSVGIGQISSEVPQNLSASRPQDRQFILSSKKLLLSDSGFYLCAWSPQGNGYTFGSGTRLTVV.